The clone carrying this T cell receptor beta chain came up a few times. Its target is unknown. No treatment had been given to any patient before thyroid surgery. TCRdb re-analyzed the PCR reads using MiXCR. Of about 19,000 clones in the sample, about 30% were seen once. The sample belongs to a study of metastatic and nonmetastatic thyroid tumors. Study-wide points: Relative to benign nodules, malignant thyroid tumors were reportedly characterized by significantly elevated TCR beta diversity in blood and tumor.

Germline-derived CDR1 and CDR2 are MNHEY and SMNVEV (reference sequence). V dropped 5 bases and J dropped 6 bases, with 14 bases sitting between them. The CDR3 consists of 15 residues. The chain is built from TRBV27 and TRBJ1-6; the D gene is possibly TRBD1 (6 bases). Sequenced material: adjacent normal tissue. The sequence derives from a female donor with papillary thyroid cancer or a benign thyroid nodule (not recorded which). Some clones in this sample may be carry-over from other donors' samples. The DNA for the CDR3 is TGTGCCAGCAGTCCGAAGGGAGGGGGTAATTCACCCCTCCACTTT. Amino acid sequence: CASSPKGGGNSPLHF.